This T cell receptor beta chain was identified during a study of CD8 T cells in ankylosing spondylitis. The study's findings and limits: It appeared that ankylosing spondylitis blood was characterized by a TCR beta motif of several highly homologous variants. Disease-associated clones were CD8+ and fairly uncommon in peripheral blood. Matched ankylosing spondylitis synovial fluid reportedly contained a significantly enriched population of disease-linked clones.

This clonotype was counted many times. Its antigen is as yet unknown. Germline V gene lookup returns CDR1 SGHRS and CDR2 YFSETQ. The CDR3 loop spans 14 amino acids. The V end was cut by 0 bases, the J end by 4 bases, with 8 bases between. By quantitative 5'-RACE with molecular barcodes, the TCR beta libraries were made. TCRdb fed the 5' RACE reads into MiXCR, producing one record per CDR3 protein. The table has a few hundred thousand distinct CDR3 sequences, roughly 10% seen once. The rearrangement links TRBV5-1 to TRBJ2-1, with D perhaps matching TRBD2 (5 bases). Sequenced material: blood, either unsorted or a sorted T cell fraction (not recorded which). The receptor comes from a male donor with ankylosing spondylitis or in good health (not recorded which). As DNA, the CDR3 is TGCGCCAGCAGCTTGGAAGCGGTATACAATGAGCAGTTCTTC. Protein product: CASSLEAVYNEQFF.